This TCR beta chain stems from a study of spatial heterogeneity in lung cancer. Study-wide background: As counted in raw reads, each unique TCR and UMI combination appeared more than ten times on average.

This sample's time point: blood at routine non-recurrence follow-up after resection. Sequencing covered unsorted whole RNA taken from tumor, nontumor lung or frozen PBMC. This clonotype appeared a few times. What it binds is unknown. Notes on the study in general: Follow-up blood showed ubiquitous expanded tumor TCRs less than blood at resection did.

There are 14 residues in the CDR3. V lost 3 bases, J lost 5 bases, and 8 bases lay in between. TCRdb reprocessed the 5' RACE reads with MiXCR, giving one entry per CDR3 protein. The data contain about 120,000 distinct CDR3 sequences, 9% to 15% of them singletons. This chain uses TRBV12-3 or TRBV12-4 with TRBJ1-6; D uncertain. The source is a male donor with early-stage non-small cell lung cancer. Material: PBMCs, obtained at follow-up. The CDR3 loop is CASSFRVDNSPLHF. The CDR3, as DNA: TGTGCCAGCAGTTTCAGAGTCGATAATTCACCCCTCCACTTT.